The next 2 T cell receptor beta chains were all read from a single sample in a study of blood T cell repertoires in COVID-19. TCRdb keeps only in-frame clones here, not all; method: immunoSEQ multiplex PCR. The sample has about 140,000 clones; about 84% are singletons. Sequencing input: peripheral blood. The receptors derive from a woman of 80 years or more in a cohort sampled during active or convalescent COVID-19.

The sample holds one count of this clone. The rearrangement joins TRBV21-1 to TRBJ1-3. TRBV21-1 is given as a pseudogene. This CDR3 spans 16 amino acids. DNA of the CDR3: TGTGCCAGCAGCAAAGTCACACCGGGATCTGGAAACACCATATATTTT. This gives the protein CASSKVTPGSGNTIYF.

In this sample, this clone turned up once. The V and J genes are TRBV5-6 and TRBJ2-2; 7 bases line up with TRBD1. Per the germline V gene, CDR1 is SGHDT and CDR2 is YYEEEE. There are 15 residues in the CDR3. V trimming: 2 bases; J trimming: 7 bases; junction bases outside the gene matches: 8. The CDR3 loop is CASSLRQGRGGELFF. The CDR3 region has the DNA TGTGCCAGCAGCTTACGACAGGGACGAGGCGGGGAGCTGTTTTTT.